This TCR beta chain was observed in a study of blood T cell repertoires in COVID-19 (dated by TCRdb to the early 2020s). Notes on the research overall: Samples from collaborators originated in the United States, Italy and Spain and spanned both the acute and convalescent phases of COVID-19. Subjects who had been exposed to COVID-19, were actively infected with it, or had recovered from it provided the deeply sampled blood TCRbeta repertoires that made up the dataset. The material from the prospective study consisted of cDNA or gDNA derived from T cells, B-cell-depleted T cells, or PBMCs. A freely available public database, intended as a resource for researchers studying the immune response to SARS-CoV-2, is where the repertoires were released. HLA class I and class II types, where available, came from metadata supplied by the sample provider rather than from assay-based typing. Samples came from the ongoing ImmuneRACE study (first 160 participants) plus 1,254 subjects from 6 global collaborators. The sample metadata nearly always contained a de-identified subject ID, COVID-19 status, age in years and sex.

The immunoSEQ Assay, a bias-controlled multiplex PCR, was used to amplify TCRbeta CDR3 regions from genomic DNA. As for the authors' bioinformatics: The number of nucleated cells in each sample was estimated from the amplification of reference gene primers within the assay. To quantify the absolute abundance of each unique TCRbeta CDR3 rearrangement, sequence reads were collapsed and filtered. For each sample, productive Simpson clonality was calculated as the square root of Simpson's diversity index over productive rearrangements. Entries here come from immuneACCESS through TCRdb and include only in-frame sequences with V and J called. Some clones fail to appear in such tables; in the studies checked, an unresolved V gene covers under half of the shortfall, and the cause of the remainder is unknown. The DNA was the basis for D and trimming; V, J and clone size are from that table. The sample contains 150,000 to 200,000 clones, just over 90% of them found a single time. The ten largest clones take up roughly 2% of the sample.

For CDR1 and CDR2, the germline V gene lists SGHTA and FQGNSA. The junction shows trimming of 1 base on V and 6 bases on J, plus 12 bases between the germline ends. The CDR3, cysteine through phenylalanine, is 14 amino acids long. Only CDR3 DNA is held: 42 bases, read in frame from base 1. One collaborating source in Seattle enrolled patients while the patients were actively infected and followed the patients over time throughout the course of disease. Each collaborating institution followed its own protocols to collect whole blood in K2EDTA tubes. Collaborator samples were shipped for TCRbeta analysis as frozen whole blood, isolated PBMCs, or DNA extracted from either sample type. What the study reported, not specific to this receptor: The amount of clinical and demographic metadata varied by source and participant and was provided uncurated.

To note about this clone: Its recognized antigen is unknown. Base quality data are lacking; no much larger clone is found one base away.

Sequenced input: peripheral blood. The receptor was derived from a woman in her sixties or seventies with COVID-19, enrolled during active disease. The chain couples TRBV7-2 to TRBJ1-1; the D gene is perhaps TRBD1, on 6 matching bases. The CDR3 region reads CASSLGQGLPEAFF. The DNA sequence is given as TGTGCCAGCAGCTTAGGCCAGGGGTTGCCTGAAGCTTTCTTT.